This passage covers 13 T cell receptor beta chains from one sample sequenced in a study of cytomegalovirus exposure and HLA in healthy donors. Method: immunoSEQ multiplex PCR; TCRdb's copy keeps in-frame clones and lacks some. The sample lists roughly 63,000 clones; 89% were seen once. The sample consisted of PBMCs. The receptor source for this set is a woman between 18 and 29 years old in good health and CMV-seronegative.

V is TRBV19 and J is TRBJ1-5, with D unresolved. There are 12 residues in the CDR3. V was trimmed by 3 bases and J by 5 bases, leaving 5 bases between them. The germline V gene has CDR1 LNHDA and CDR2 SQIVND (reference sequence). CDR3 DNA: TGTGCCAGTAGTATCCCTTATCAGCCCCAGCATTTT. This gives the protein CASSIPYQPQHF.

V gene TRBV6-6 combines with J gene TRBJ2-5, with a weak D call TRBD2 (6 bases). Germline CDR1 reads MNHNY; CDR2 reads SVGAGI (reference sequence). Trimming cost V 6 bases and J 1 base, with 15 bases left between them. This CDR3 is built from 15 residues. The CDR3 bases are TGTGCCAGCAGGTCCTCAGGAGGGTTCCAAGAGACCCAGTACTTC. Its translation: CASRSSGGFQETQYF.

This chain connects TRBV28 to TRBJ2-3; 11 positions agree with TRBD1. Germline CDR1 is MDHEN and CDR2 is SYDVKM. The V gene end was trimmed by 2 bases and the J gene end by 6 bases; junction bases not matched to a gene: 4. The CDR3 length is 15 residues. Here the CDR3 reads CASSLGTGGRDTQYF. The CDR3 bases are TGTGCCAGCAGTTTAGGGACAGGGGGTAGGGATACGCAGTATTTT.

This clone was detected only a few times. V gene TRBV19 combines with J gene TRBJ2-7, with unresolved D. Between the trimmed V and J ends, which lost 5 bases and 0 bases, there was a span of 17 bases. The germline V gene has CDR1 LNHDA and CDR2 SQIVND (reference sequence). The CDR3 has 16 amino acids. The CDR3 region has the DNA TGTGCCAGTAGTCAACAGCTGCTGTGGGCCTCCTACGAGCAGTACTTC. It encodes CASSQQLLWASYEQYF.

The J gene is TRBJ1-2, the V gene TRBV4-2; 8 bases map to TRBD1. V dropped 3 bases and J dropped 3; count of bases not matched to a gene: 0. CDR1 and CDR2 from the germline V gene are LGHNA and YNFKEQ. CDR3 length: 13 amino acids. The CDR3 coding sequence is TGTGCCAGCAGCCAGGACAGGGACTATGGCTACACCTTC. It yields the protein CASSQDRDYGYTF.

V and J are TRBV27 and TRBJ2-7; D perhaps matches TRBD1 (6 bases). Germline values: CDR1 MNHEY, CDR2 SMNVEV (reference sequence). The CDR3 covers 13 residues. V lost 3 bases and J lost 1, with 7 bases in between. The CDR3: CASSFGQSYEQYF. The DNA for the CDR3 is TGTGCCAGCAGTTTCGGACAGTCCTACGAGCAGTACTTC.

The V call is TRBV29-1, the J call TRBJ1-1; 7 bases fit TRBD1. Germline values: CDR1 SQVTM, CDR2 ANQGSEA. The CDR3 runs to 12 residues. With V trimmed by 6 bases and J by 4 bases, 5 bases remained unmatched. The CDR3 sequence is CSVTGWVTEAFF. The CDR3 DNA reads TGCAGCGTGACAGGGTGGGTCACTGAAGCTTTCTTT.

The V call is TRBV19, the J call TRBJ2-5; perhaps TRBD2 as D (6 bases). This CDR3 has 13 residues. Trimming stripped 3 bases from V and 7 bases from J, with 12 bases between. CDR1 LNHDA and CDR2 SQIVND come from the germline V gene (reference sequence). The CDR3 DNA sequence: TGTGCCAGTAGTATTTCAGTCGGGGGGACCCAGTACTTC. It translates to CASSISVGGTQYF.

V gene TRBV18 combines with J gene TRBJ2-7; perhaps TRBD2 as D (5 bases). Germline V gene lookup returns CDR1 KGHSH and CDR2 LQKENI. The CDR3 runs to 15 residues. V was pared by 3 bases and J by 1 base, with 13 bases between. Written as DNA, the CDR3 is TGTGCCAGCTCACCCCGGGGATTCCAGTCCTACGAGCAGTACTTC. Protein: CASSPRGFQSYEQYF.

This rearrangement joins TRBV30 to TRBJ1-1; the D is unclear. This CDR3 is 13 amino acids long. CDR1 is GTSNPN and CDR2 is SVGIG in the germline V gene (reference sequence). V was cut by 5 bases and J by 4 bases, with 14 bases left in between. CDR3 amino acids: CAWDAGVGTEAFF. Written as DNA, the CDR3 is TGTGCCTGGGATGCCGGGGTTGGCACTGAAGCTTTCTTT.

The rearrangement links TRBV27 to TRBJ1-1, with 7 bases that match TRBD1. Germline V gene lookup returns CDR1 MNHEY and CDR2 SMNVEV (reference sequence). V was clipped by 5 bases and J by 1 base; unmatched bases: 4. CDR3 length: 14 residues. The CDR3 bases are TGTGCCAGCAGTGCCCGGGACAGGAACACTGAAGCTTTCTTT. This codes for CASSARDRNTEAFF.

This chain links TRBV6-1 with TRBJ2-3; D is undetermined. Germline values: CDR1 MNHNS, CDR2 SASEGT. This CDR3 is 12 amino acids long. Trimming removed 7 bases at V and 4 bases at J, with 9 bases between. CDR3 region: CASTQYPDTQYF. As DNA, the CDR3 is TGTGCCAGCACCCAGTATCCAGATACGCAGTATTTT.

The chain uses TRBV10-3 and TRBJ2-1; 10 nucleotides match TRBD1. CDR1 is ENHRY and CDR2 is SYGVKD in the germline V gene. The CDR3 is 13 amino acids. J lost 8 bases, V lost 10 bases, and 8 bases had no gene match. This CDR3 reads CATRDRGTDEQFF. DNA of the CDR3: TGTGCCACTCGGGACAGGGGTACGGATGAGCAGTTCTTC.